Listed below are T cell receptor beta chains from one sample, sequenced in a study of control samples from healthy donors and cancer patients. The method was immunoSEQ multiplex PCR; TCRdb's version includes in-frame clones alone and lacks a portion of them. The sample has about 140,000 clones, roughly 92% seen once. Sequencing input: blood. Every receptor here comes from a man aged 30 to 45 in good health. Each CDR3 is given with its conserved first and last residue. A D gene is named only where the DNA matches it firmly. Size tells how often a clone was seen (once, few, many) or the class of an expanded clone, and some rows leave it out.

j_call d_call cdr3_length clone_size v_call cdr3_nt cdr3_aa
TRBJ1-3 NA 14 NA TRBV7-8 TGTGCCAGCAGCGGCCTAGGAGTCGTGAACACCATATATTTT CASSGLGVVNTIYF
TRBJ1-3 NA 14 NA TRBV5-4 TGTGCCAGCAGCTTAGCGCCGGGGGGAAACACCATATATTTT CASSLAPGGNTIYF
TRBJ1-2 NA 15 once TRBV3-1/TRBV3-2 TGTGCCAGCAGCCCGAGTGACAGGACAAACTATGGCTACACCTTC CASSPSDRTNYGYTF
TRBJ1-4 NA 13 NA TRBV11-2 TGTGCCAGCAGCTGGGGGGGCCGTGAAAAACTGTTTTTT CASSWGGREKLFF
TRBJ2-7 TRBD2 15 NA TRBV9 TGTGCCAGCAGCGTAGGGACTAGCGGGACCTACGAGCAGTACTTC CASSVGTSGTYEQYF
TRBJ2-1 TRBD2 17 NA TRBV19 TGTGCCAGTAGTATAGGAGATCTAGCGGGAAAATACAATGAGCAGTTCTTC CASSIGDLAGKYNEQFF
TRBJ2-1 TRBD2 18 NA TRBV4-3 TGCGCCAGCAGCCAAGATGGCCCTAGCGGGAAACCCTACAATGAGCAGTTCTTC CASSQDGPSGKPYNEQFF
TRBJ1-2 NA 17 once TRBV30 TGTGCCTGGAGTTACCGGGACAAACGACTAAAGAACTATGGCTACACCTTC CAWSYRDKRLKNYGYTF
TRBJ2-3 TRBD1 16 NA TRBV19 TGTGCCAGTAGAAATAGAGGACAGGGTCATTCCTTTCCGCAGTATTTT CASRNRGQGHSFPQYF
TRBJ1-1 NA 14 NA TRBV27 TGTGCCAGCAGTTTATCAGGGCAGAAGAGGGAAGCTTTCTTT CASSLSGQKREAFF
TRBJ1-2 NA 13 once TRBV9 TGTGCCAGCACCCCCGACGGAGGCTATGGCTACACCTTC CASTPDGGYGYTF
TRBJ1-3 NA 13 NA TRBV19 TGTGCCAGTAGGCCCAGGGTGGGAAACACCATATATTTT CASRPRVGNTIYF
TRBJ2-2 NA 15 once TRBV29-1 TGCAGCGTTGACGTAACGGGGGCAGGGACCGGGGAGCTGTTTTTT CSVDVTGAGTGELFF
TRBJ2-2 NA 16 NA TRBV9 TGTGCCAGCAGCGCGGTGGGGGCCACTATCGGCGGGGAGCTGTTTTTT CASSAVGATIGGELFF
TRBJ1-3 TRBD1 16 NA TRBV5-4 TGTGCCAGCAGCTATAGACAGGGGGCGGATGGAAACACCATATATTTT CASSYRQGADGNTIYF
TRBJ2-1 TRBD1 13 NA TRBV6-6 TGTGCCAGCAGTCCAGAAACAGGGGATGAGCAGTTCTTC CASSPETGDEQFF
TRBJ2-5 NA 14 NA TRBV6-5 TGTGCCAGCAGTTACTCAGGGACAACGGAGACCCAGTACTTC CASSYSGTTETQYF
TRBJ2-7 TRBD1 15 few TRBV7-9 TGTGCCAGCAGATACCGAGGACAGGCCGCCTACGAGCAGTACTTC CASRYRGQAAYEQYF
TRBJ2-3 TRBD1 16 once TRBV28 TGTGCCAGCAGTTTTAGGACAGGGGTTTCCACAGATACGCAGTATTTT CASSFRTGVSTDTQYF
TRBJ2-7 TRBD1 13 once TRBV6-5 TGTGCCAGCATCGACAGGGTCGTCTACGAGCAGTACTTC CASIDRVVYEQYF
TRBJ1-1 TRBD1 19 NA TRBV19 TGTGCCAGTAGTATAGAGACAGGGGACTTAAAATCCATGAACACTGAAGCTTTCTTT CASSIETGDLKSMNTEAFF
TRBJ1-2 NA 14 NA TRBV19 TGTGCCAGTAGAGGAACAGAGCCCGTCTATGGCTACACCTTC CASRGTEPVYGYTF
TRBJ1-2 NA 10 NA TRBV30 TGTGCCTGGAGTGGCCGGGGACGAATCTTC CAWSGRGRIF
TRBJ1-2 TRBD1 16 NA TRBV14 TGTGCCAGCAGCCAAGCCGCCGGGACAGGGGCCTATGGCTACACCTTC CASSQAAGTGAYGYTF
TRBJ1-5 NA 13 NA TRBV29-1 TGCAGCGTTAGATCTGGGGGCAATCAGCCCCAGCATTTT CSVRSGGNQPQHF
TRBJ1-1 NA 16 NA TRBV19 TGTGCCAGTAGCCCACTCTCGGACGTAGCCAACACTGAAGCTTTCTTT CASSPLSDVANTEAFF
TRBJ2-3 NA 17 NA TRBV27 TGTGCCAGCAGTACCTCTTCGGTCCTACTCCACACAGATACGCAGTATTTT CASSTSSVLLHTDTQYF
TRBJ1-1 NA 17 few TRBV4-2 TGTGCCAGCAGCCAAGGGGGGGCCAGGGGCCTGAACACTGAAGCTTTCTTT CASSQGGARGLNTEAFF
TRBJ2-3 NA 15 NA TRBV7-9 TGTGCCAGCAGCCCCGGGACTTCGAGCACAGATACGCAGTATTTT CASSPGTSSTDTQYF
TRBJ2-2 NA 11 NA TRBV4-1 TGCGCCAGCAGCCAAACCGGGGAGCTGTTTTTT CASSQTGELFF
TRBJ2-3 TRBD2 16 NA TRBV7-6 TGTGCCAGCAGCTTAGGGACTAGTGTAATCGCAGATACGCAGTATTTT CASSLGTSVIADTQYF
TRBJ1-2 TRBD1 14 few TRBV19 TGTGCCAGTAGTAATCCGGGACAGTTGCATGGCTACACCTTC CASSNPGQLHGYTF
TRBJ2-1 TRBD2 14 NA TRBV28 TGTGCCAGCATCCCGGGACTAGCGGGAGCTGAGCAGTTCTTC CASIPGLAGAEQFF
TRBJ2-1 TRBD2 16 NA TRBV19 TGTGCCAGTAGTACTACTAGCGGCCAGACCTACAATGAGCAGTTCTTC CASSTTSGQTYNEQFF
TRBJ1-1 TRBD1 14 NA TRBV13 TGTGCCAGCAGCTTGAGGACAGGGGACACTGAAGCTTTCTTT CASSLRTGDTEAFF
TRBJ2-1 TRBD1 14 once TRBV7-8 TGTGCCAGCAAATGGGACAGGGGCTACAATGAGCAGTTCTTC CASKWDRGYNEQFF
TRBJ2-7 NA 12 NA TRBV7-9 TGTGCCAGCAGCCGAGACCCATACGAGCAGTACTTC CASSRDPYEQYF
TRBJ1-6 TRBD1 14 NA TRBV7-9 TGTGCCAGCAGCTTCGGACAGGAGAATTCACCCCTCCACTTT CASSFGQENSPLHF
TRBJ1-4 NA 20 once TRBV28 TGTGCCAGCAGCCCCGGGTGGGGGGTGTTCAGGGGAGCAACTAATGAAAAACTGTTTTTT CASSPGWGVFRGATNEKLFF
TRBJ2-7 NA 13 NA TRBV7-6 TGTGCCAGCAGCTTGGACTGGGCCTACGAGCAGTACTTC CASSLDWAYEQYF
TRBJ1-1 NA 12 NA TRBV27 TGTGCCACCAAGACGGGGGGGACTGAAGCTTTCTTT CATKTGGTEAFF
TRBJ1-2 NA 10 NA TRBV20-1 TGCAGTGCTTTCGAGTATGGCTACACCTTC CSAFEYGYTF
TRBJ2-5 TRBD1 16 NA TRBV11-3 TGTGCCAGCAGCATCGATCGGACAGGGGGCATGGAGACCCAGTACTTC CASSIDRTGGMETQYF
TRBJ1-2 TRBD1 15 NA TRBV10-3 TGTGCCATCAGGACCCCAGGGGGGGAGGGCTATGGCTACACCTTC CAIRTPGGEGYGYTF
TRBJ1-4 NA 13 NA TRBV19 TGTGCCAGTAGTATTCGCGGAGCCGAAAAACTGTTTTTT CASSIRGAEKLFF